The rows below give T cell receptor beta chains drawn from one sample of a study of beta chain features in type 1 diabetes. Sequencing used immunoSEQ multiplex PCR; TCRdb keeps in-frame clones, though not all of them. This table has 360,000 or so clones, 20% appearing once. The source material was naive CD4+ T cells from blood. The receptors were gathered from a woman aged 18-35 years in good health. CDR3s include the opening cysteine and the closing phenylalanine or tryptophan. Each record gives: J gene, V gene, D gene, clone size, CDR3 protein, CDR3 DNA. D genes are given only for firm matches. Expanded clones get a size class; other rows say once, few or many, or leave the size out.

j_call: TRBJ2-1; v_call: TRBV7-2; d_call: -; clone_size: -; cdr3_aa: CASSHSSIEQFF; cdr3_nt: TGTGCCAGCAGCCATAGCTCCATTGAGCAGTTCTTC
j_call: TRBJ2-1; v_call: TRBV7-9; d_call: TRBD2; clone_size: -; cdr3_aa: CASSFNGGDQFF; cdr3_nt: TGTGCCAGCAGCTTTAATGGGGGGGATCAGTTCTTC
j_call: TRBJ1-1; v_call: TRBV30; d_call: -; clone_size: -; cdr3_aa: CACPGMNTEAFF; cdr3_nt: TGTGCCTGTCCGGGGATGAACACTGAAGCTTTCTTT
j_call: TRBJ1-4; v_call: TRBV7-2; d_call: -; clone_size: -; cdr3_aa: CASSLGGSPLGKLFF; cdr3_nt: TGTGCCAGCAGCTTGGGAGGGTCGCCTCTTGGGAAACTGTTTTTT
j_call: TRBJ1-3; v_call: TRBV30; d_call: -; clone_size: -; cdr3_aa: CAWSGGAGNTIYF; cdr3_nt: TGTGCCTGGAGTGGAGGTGCTGGAAACACCATATATTTT
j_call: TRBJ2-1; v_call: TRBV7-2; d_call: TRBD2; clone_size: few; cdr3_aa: CASSLGLAGQEEQFF; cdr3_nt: TGTGCCAGCAGCTTAGGGCTAGCGGGTCAAGAGGAGCAGTTCTTC
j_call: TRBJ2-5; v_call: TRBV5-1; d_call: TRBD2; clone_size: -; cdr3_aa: CASSLVSGSRETQYF; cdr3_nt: TGCGCCAGCAGCTTGGTTAGCGGGAGTAGGGAGACCCAGTACTTC
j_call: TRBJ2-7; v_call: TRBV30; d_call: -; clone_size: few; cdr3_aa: CAWNARNEQYF; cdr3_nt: TGTGCCTGGAATGCCAGGAACGAGCAGTACTTC
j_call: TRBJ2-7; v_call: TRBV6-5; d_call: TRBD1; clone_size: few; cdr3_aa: CASSSTGGREQYF; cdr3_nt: TGTGCCAGCAGTTCTACAGGGGGCCGGGAGCAGTACTTC
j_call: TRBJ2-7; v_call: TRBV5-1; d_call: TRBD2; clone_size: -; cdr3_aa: CASSLALAGSYEQYF; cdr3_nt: TGCGCCAGCAGCTTGGCCCTAGCGGGCTCCTACGAGCAGTACTTC
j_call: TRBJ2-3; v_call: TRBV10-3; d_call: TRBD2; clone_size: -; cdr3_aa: CAIRNSGTTDTQYF; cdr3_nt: TGTGCCATCAGGAATAGCGGGACCACAGATACGCAGTATTTT
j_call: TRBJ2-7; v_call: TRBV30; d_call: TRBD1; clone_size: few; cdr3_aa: CACSGQASYEQYF; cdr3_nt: TGTGCCTGTTCGGGACAGGCTTCCTACGAGCAGTACTTC
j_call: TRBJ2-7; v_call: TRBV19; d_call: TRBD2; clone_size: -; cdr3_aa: CASRRSGSYEQYF; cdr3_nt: TGTGCCAGTAGACGTAGCGGGAGTTACGAGCAGTACTTC
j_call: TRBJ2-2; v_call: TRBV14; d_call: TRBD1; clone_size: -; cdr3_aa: CASSQGQGYTGELFF; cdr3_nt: TGTGCCAGCAGCCAAGGACAGGGATACACCGGGGAGCTGTTTTTT
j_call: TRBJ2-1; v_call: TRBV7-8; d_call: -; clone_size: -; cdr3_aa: CAIGKINEQFF; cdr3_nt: TGTGCCATCGGTAAGATCAATGAGCAGTTCTTC
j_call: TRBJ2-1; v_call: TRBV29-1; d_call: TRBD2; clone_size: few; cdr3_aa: CTSSGTSYNEQFF; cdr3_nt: TGCACCAGTAGCGGGACCTCCTACAATGAGCAGTTCTTC
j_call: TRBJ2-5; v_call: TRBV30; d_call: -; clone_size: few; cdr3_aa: CAWMRETQYF; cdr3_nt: TGTGCCTGGATGAGAGAGACCCAGTACTTC
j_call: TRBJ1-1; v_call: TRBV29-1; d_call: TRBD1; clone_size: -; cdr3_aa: CSATGQGYRDSEAFF; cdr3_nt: TGCAGCGCCACGGGACAGGGTTATAGGGACTCTGAAGCTTTCTTT
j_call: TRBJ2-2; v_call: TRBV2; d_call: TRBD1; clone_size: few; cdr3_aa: CASSGQGTGELFF; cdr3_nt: TGTGCCAGCAGCGGACAGGGCACCGGGGAGCTGTTTTTT
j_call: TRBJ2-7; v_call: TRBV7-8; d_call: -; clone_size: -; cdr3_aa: CASNPIGDEQYF; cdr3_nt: TGTGCCAGCAATCCCATCGGGGACGAGCAGTACTTC
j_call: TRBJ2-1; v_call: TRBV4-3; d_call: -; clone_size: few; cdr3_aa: CASSQEPGNEQFF; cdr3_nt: TGCGCCAGCAGCCAAGAACCGGGGAATGAGCAGTTCTTC
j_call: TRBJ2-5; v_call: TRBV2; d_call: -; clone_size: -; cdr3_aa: CASSEARGTQYF; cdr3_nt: TGTGCCAGCAGTGAAGCGCGAGGGACCCAGTACTTC